This TCR beta chain appears in the sequencing data of a study of blood T cells in healthy people across ages. This CDR3 region has 12 residues. In germline, CDR1 is MNHEY, CDR2 SMNVEV (reference sequence). Trimming took off 7 bases at V and 2 bases at J, with 8 bases between the two ends. General study results and limits: Naive CD4+ cells and diversity were both higher in long-lived donors than in aged donors.

Using a J-beta primer mix together with a sample-barcoded 5' primer, a second PCR was run for about 6 to 11 cycles. TCRdb reprocessed the 5' RACE reads via MiXCR and lists one record per CDR3 protein. This sample yields roughly 1.6 million distinct CDR3 sequences, of which about 31% are seen a single time; roughly 12% belongs to the top ten. A few counts support this clonotype. Its matching antigen is unknown. About 10 milliliters of peripheral blood were drawn from each donor into EDTA-treated tubes. The receptor's source is a woman aged 25-40 years in good health. The source material was blood. V is TRBV27 and J is TRBJ2-5; possible D gene TRBD1, 6 bases. The CDR3, as DNA: TGTGCCAGCACGACAGGACAAGAGACCCAGTACTTC. This gives the protein CASTTGQETQYF.